The text below deals with one T cell receptor (beta chain). Germline V CDR1 and CDR2: ENHRY, SYGVKD. The CDR3 runs to 14 residues. V lost 1 base to trimming and J lost 4 bases, with 11 bases between them. The Seattle patients joined while their infection was active and were tracked longitudinally afterward. Per the original methods: Amplification of reference gene primers was used by the study to estimate nucleated cell counts. TCRdb keeps only in-frame clones here, not all; method: immunoSEQ multiplex PCR. The DNA gave D and trimming, while V, J and clone size come from that table. This sample has about 170,000 clones, with approximately 84% found just once. The sample belongs to a study of blood T cell repertoires in COVID-19. Study summary: Sites in the United States, Italy and Spain provided acute and convalescent COVID-19 samples.

Sequencing was carried out using peripheral blood. The chain recombines TRBV10-3 with TRBJ2-7; D perhaps matches TRBD1 (6 bases). The origin of this receptor is a woman at least 80 years old with COVID-19, enrolled during active disease. The CDR3 spells CAISEFQGNYEQYF. DNA for the CDR3: TGTGCCATCAGTGAGTTCCAGGGGAATTACGAGCAGTACTTC.